A single sample gave rise to the 29 T cell receptor beta chains below, sequenced in a study of vaccination effects on CD4 cells after COVID-19. Peptide-pool stimulation followed by sequencing identified expanded antigen-specific CD4+ clonotypes in the ViraFEST assay. Following 10 days of culture, CD4+ T cells were isolated. BNT162b2 vaccine or mRNA-1273 vaccine was given to participants in two doses. Their antigen targets remain unknown. Using immunoSEQ multiplex PCR, the repertoire was profiled, and TCRdb retains in-frame clones only, with some absent. This table holds 25,000 to 30,000 clones, 70% to 75% found once. Sequenced material: CD4+ T cells from PBMCs cultured with HCoV-NL63 spike peptides, taken after COVID-19 vaccination. All receptors derive from a human donor who received a COVID-19 vaccine.

This clone was counted a few times. The chain joins TRBV27 to TRBJ1-6; TRBD1 matches at 7 bases. Germline V gene sequence: CDR1 MNHEY, CDR2 SMNVEV (reference sequence). V gave up 9 bases and J gave up 0 bases; unmatched junction bases: 8. The CDR3 is made up of 16 amino acids. The CDR3 DNA sequence: TGTGCCAGAAACAGGGGACCGAGCTCCTATAATTCACCCCTCCACTTT. Protein sequence: CARNRGPSSYNSPLHF.

This clone turned up a few times. The CDR3 nucleotides read TGTGCCAGCAGCCCAGATAGCAATCAGCCCCAGCATTTT. It encodes CASSPDSNQPQHF. The chain employs TRBV3-1 (or the pseudogene TRBV3-2) and TRBJ1-5; D is unclear. From germline, CDR1 is LGHDT and CDR2 YNNKEL (reference sequence). This CDR3 is 13 amino acids long. V was cut by 4 bases and J by 0 bases, with 4 bases left in between.

A few counts support this clone. The chain recombines TRBV6-5 with TRBJ1-5; tentatively, D is TRBD1 (6 bases). Trimming removed 0 bases at V and 7 bases at J, with 13 bases between. The V gene's germline CDR1 is MNHEY and CDR2 SVGAGI. The CDR3 runs 15 residues. CDR3 sequence: CASSYSYRARQPQHF. The CDR3 DNA follows: TGTGCCAGCAGTTACTCGTACAGGGCCAGGCAGCCCCAGCATTTT.

This chain uses TRBV6-4 with TRBJ2-3; weak D call: TRBD2 (6 bases). This CDR3 has 15 residues. CDR1 and CDR2 (germline): MRHNA, SNTAGT. Trimming shortened V by 0 bases and J by 0 bases, and 7 bases separated the two germline ends. CDR3 DNA sequence: TGTGCCAGCAGTGACTCGGCGGGGAGCACAGATACGCAGTATTTT. This sequence encodes CASSDSAGSTDTQYF.

The chain is built from TRBV7-2 and TRBJ1-6; the D gene is possibly TRBD1 (6 bases). CDR3 length: 14 residues. V lost 3 bases and J lost 7, with 10 bases in between. CDR1 SGHTA and CDR2 FQGNSA come from the germline V gene. CDR3 sequence (DNA): TGTGCCAGCAGCTTCAGGGGAAGGAATTCACCCCTCCACTTT. Its protein is CASSFRGRNSPLHF. Filled out from reference TRBV7-2 and TRBJ1-6, the complete variable domain reads GAGVSQSPSNKVTEKGKDVELRCDPISGHTALYWYRQSLGQGLEFLIYFQGNSAPDKSGLPSDRFSAERTGGSVSTLTIQRTQQEDSAVYLCASSFRGRNSPLHFGNGTRLTVT.

The rearrangement uses TRBV30 and TRBJ1-1; D unresolved. The CDR3 runs to 12 residues. V was pared by 3 bases and J by 3 bases, with 8 bases between. Looked up from germline, CDR1 is GTSNPN and CDR2 is SVGIG (reference sequence). The CDR3 is CAWSEWYTEAFF. The CDR3 nucleotides are TGTGCCTGGAGCGAGTGGTACACTGAAGCTTTCTTT.

The chain combines TRBV27 with TRBJ1-2; 10 bases fit TRBD1. Losses at the gene ends were 5 bases for V and 8 bases for J; bases not matched to a gene: 8. In germline, CDR1 is MNHEY, CDR2 SMNVEV (reference sequence). The CDR3 sequence is 14 residues long. CDR3 in amino acids: CASSLTTGGLGYTF. Written as DNA, the CDR3 is TGTGCCAGCAGTCTTACGACAGGGGGCTTAGGCTACACCTTC.

This clone came up once. The rearrangement joins TRBV18 to TRBJ2-2; D gene unclear. CDR1 and CDR2 from the germline V gene are KGHSH and LQKENI. The CDR3 consists of 15 residues. V dropped 3 bases and J dropped 2 bases, with 10 bases sitting between them. The CDR3 sequence is CASSPSETNTGELFF. DNA of the CDR3: TGTGCCAGCTCACCCAGCGAAACAAACACCGGGGAGCTGTTTTTT.

The V call is TRBV2, the J call TRBJ2-7; D gene ambiguous. The V end was cut by 4 bases, the J end by 2 bases, with 9 bases between. This CDR3 is 13 amino acids long. Germline V CDR1 and CDR2: SNHLY, FYNNEI. The DNA for the CDR3 is TGTGCCAGCAGTGTAAGTGGAACCTACGAGCAGTACTTC. Translated, it gives CASSVSGTYEQYF.

V usage is TRBV2 and J usage is TRBJ2-3; tentatively, D is TRBD1 or TRBD2 (5 bases each). The CDR3 loop spans 13 amino acids. V lost 6 bases to trimming and J lost 3 bases, with 10 bases between them. In germline, CDR1 is SNHLY, CDR2 FYNNEI. The CDR3 loop is CASRGTKTDTQYF. The CDR3 DNA reads as TGTGCCAGCAGGGGGACCAAAACAGATACGCAGTATTTT.

The rearrangement uses TRBV2 and TRBJ2-7; 8 positions agree with TRBD2. There are 16 residues in the CDR3. Germline values: CDR1 SNHLY, CDR2 FYNNEI. V shed 2 bases and J 0 bases; nucleotides not matched to a gene: 6. This chain's CDR3 is CASSELPSGRSYEQYF. CDR3 nucleotide sequence: TGTGCCAGCAGTGAACTCCCTAGCGGGCGCTCCTACGAGCAGTACTTC.

This chain joins TRBV5-4 and TRBJ2-7; TRBD1 might be the D (6 bases). The CDR3 spans 16 residues. Deletions cut 3 bases from V and 3 bases from J, with 19 bases between. The germline V gene has CDR1 SGHNT and CDR2 YYREEE (reference sequence). The CDR3 region has the DNA TGTGCCAGCAGCTCTTGGGGTTACAGGGTTGGCTACGAGCAGTACTTC. Residues: CASSSWGYRVGYEQYF.

The genes are TRBV5-4 and TRBJ2-3; TRBD2 agrees at 7 bases. This CDR3 has 16 amino acids. V was clipped by 2 bases and J by 0 bases; unmatched bases: 6. Germline V CDR1 and CDR2: SGHNT, YYREEE (reference sequence). For the CDR3, the DNA is TGTGCCAGCAGCTTAAGGCGGGAGCGAAGCACAGATACGCAGTATTTT. Its protein product is CASSLRRERSTDTQYF. Based on the CDR3 plus reference TRBV5-4 and TRBJ2-3, the full variable domain is ETGVTQSPTHLIKTRGQQVTLRCSSQSGHNTVSWYQQALGQGPQFIFQYYREEENGRGNFPPRFSGLQFPNYSSELNVNALELDDSALYLCASSLRRERSTDTQYFGPGTRLTVL.

The J gene is TRBJ2-7, the V gene TRBV27; TRBD2 matches 8 bases. CDR3 size: 17 residues. Germline lookup yields CDR1 MNHEY and CDR2 SMNVEV (reference sequence). V lost 1 base to trimming and J lost 3 bases; unmatched junction nucleotides: 11. CDR3 sequence: CASSLFISGSEVYEQYF. The CDR3 DNA sequence: TGTGCCAGCAGTTTATTTATCAGCGGGAGCGAGGTCTACGAGCAGTACTTC.

This CDR3 is CASGYREGGELFF. In DNA form, the CDR3 reads TGTGCCAGCGGATACCGGGAGGGCGGGGAGCTGTTTTTT. The chain has TRBV7-7 and TRBJ2-2; 8 positions match TRBD2. J gave up 7 bases and V 8 bases, and 6 bases lay outside the gene matches. The germline V gene has CDR1 SSHAT and CDR2 FNYEAQ (reference sequence). The CDR3 spans 13 residues.

J is TRBJ2-7 and V is TRBV3-1 (or the pseudogene TRBV3-2); D perhaps matches TRBD1 (6 bases). V was shortened by 0 bases and J by 1 base, with 10 bases between the two germline ends. This CDR3 contains 15 residues. The V gene's germline CDR1 is LGHDT and CDR2 YNNKEL (reference sequence). The chain's CDR3 is CASSQDRDISYEQYF. CDR3 bases: TGTGCCAGCAGCCAAGATCGGGACATTTCCTACGAGCAGTACTTC.

The CDR3 nucleotides are TGTGCCAGCAGTGAATCTCTTAATAGCAATCAGCCCCAGCATTTT. Its translation: CASSESLNSNQPQHF. The chain uses TRBV6-1 and TRBJ1-5; D is ambiguous. Trimming pared 2 bases from V and 0 bases from J, leaving 8 bases between. The CDR3 sequence is 15 residues long. CDR1 MNHNS and CDR2 SASEGT come from the germline V gene.

This clone was seen a few times. The chain combines TRBV6-5 with TRBJ1-4; D gene uncertain. Germline CDR1 MNHEY, CDR2 SVGAGI. The CDR3 covers 14 residues. V was pared by 8 bases and J by 2 bases, with 12 bases between. The CDR3 DNA reads as TGTGCCAGCCGACGTGGGTCCACTAATGAAAAACTGTTTTTT. Encoded protein: CASRRGSTNEKLFF.

The V gene is TRBV5-1, the J gene TRBJ2-3; TRBD1 is a possible D gene (5 bases). The CDR3 has 16 residues. Between the trimmed V and J ends, which lost 4 bases and 5 bases, there was a span of 20 bases. Germline V gene lookup returns CDR1 SGHRS and CDR2 YFSETQ. The CDR3 loop reads CASSTVLGLVGDTQYF. CDR3 sequence (DNA): TGCGCCAGCAGCACCGTCTTGGGGCTAGTGGGAGATACGCAGTATTTT.

The V and J genes are TRBV6-5 and TRBJ1-2; weak D call: TRBD1 (6 bases). The CDR3 has 13 residues. CDR1 MNHEY and CDR2 SVGAGI come from the germline V gene. V dropped 8 bases and J dropped 7 bases, with 17 bases sitting between them. The CDR3 sequence is CASSKTGTGGYTF. The DNA of the CDR3 is TGTGCCAGCTCCAAGACAGGAACCGGTGGCTACACCTTC.

This clone was observed a single time. The V call is TRBV20-1, the J call TRBJ2-5; 7 nucleotides agree with TRBD2. Germline V gene data show CDR1 as DFQATT and CDR2 as SNEGSKA (reference sequence). The CDR3 loop spans 12 amino acids. Unmatched junction bases numbered 2, after V lost 3 bases and J lost 4 bases. The CDR3 is CSASWGGETQYF. DNA for the CDR3: TGCAGTGCTAGTTGGGGGGGAGAGACCCAGTACTTC.

The gene calls are TRBV6-2 or TRBV6-3 and TRBJ2-2; 14 bases align to TRBD2. Germline CDR1 and CDR2: MNHEY and SVGEGT. V shed 2 bases and J 5 bases; nucleotides not matched to a gene: 7. The CDR3 covers 18 residues. The CDR3: CASSYDTGLAGGTGELFF. The CDR3 bases are TGTGCCAGCAGTTACGACACCGGACTAGCGGGAGGAACCGGGGAGCTGTTTTTT.

The chain is built from TRBV2 and TRBJ2-2; possibly TRBD2 for D (5 bases). The length of the CDR3 is 13 residues. Trimming left V 5 bases short and J 5 bases short, with 9 bases between. Germline V gene sequence: CDR1 SNHLY, CDR2 FYNNEI. CDR3 sequence: CASSTRTTGELFF. The CDR3 DNA reads TGTGCCAGCAGTACTAGAACTACCGGGGAGCTGTTTTTT.

This clone is a singleton in its sample. V is TRBV3-1 (or the pseudogene TRBV3-2) and J is TRBJ2-3; 8 bases are shared with TRBD2. The CDR3 is made up of 14 amino acids. Germline V gene data show CDR1 as LGHDT and CDR2 as YNNKEL (reference sequence). Losses at the gene ends were 4 bases for V and 4 bases for J; bases not matched to a gene: 4. CDR3 sequence reads: CASSPGTRSDTQYF. CDR3 nucleotides: TGTGCCAGCAGCCCCGGGACTAGATCAGATACGCAGTATTTT.

The rearrangement links TRBV27 to TRBJ2-1; TRBD2 might be the D (6 bases). V was shortened by 6 bases and J by 4 bases, with 22 bases between the two germline ends. Germline CDR1 MNHEY, CDR2 SMNVEV (reference sequence). The CDR3 contains 17 residues. This CDR3 is CASSLLGVSGVYNEQFF. CDR3 DNA: TGTGCCAGCAGCTTGTTGGGTGTTAGCGGAGTTTACAATGAGCAGTTCTTC.

The chain recombines TRBV9 with TRBJ2-7; TRBD2 aligns across 15 bases. V lost 4 bases and J lost 5; bases outside the gene matches: 4. The CDR3 has 15 amino acids. Germline CDR1 SGDLS, CDR2 YYNGEE. The chain's CDR3 is CASSPRTSGGDEQYF. The CDR3 DNA reads as TGTGCCAGCAGCCCCAGGACTAGCGGGGGGGACGAGCAGTACTTC. Full variable domain (remainder filled in from reference TRBV9 and TRBJ2-7): DSGVTQTPKHLITATGQRVTLRCSPRSGDLSVYWYQQSLDQGLQFLIQYYNGEERAKGNILERFSAQQFPDLHSELNLSSLELGDSALYFCASSPRTSGGDEQYFGPGTRLTVT.

The chain links TRBV6-5 to TRBJ1-5, with D perhaps TRBD1 (6 bases). V was pared by 6 bases and J by 1 base, with 13 bases between. CDR3 length: 15 amino acids. Germline V gives CDR1 MNHEY, CDR2 SVGAGI. The CDR3 DNA reads as TGTGCCAGCAGACAACAGGGAAAGAGCAATCAGCCCCAGCATTTT. Translating gives CASRQQGKSNQPQHF.

The V call is TRBV12-3 or TRBV12-4, the J call TRBJ1-1; possibly TRBD1 for D (6 bases). V shed 6 bases and J shed 4 bases, with 12 bases lying between them. The CDR3 consists of 13 residues. The CDR3 is CASSLQGGTEAFF. CDR3 nucleotide sequence: TGTGCCAGCAGCTTACAGGGCGGCACTGAAGCTTTCTTT.

The chain carries TRBV5-1 and TRBJ1-4; perhaps TRBD1 as D (5 bases). The ends were cut back, 0 bases at V and 4 bases at J, with 10 bases in the middle. The germline V gene has CDR1 SGHRS and CDR2 YFSETQ. CDR3 length equals 15 residues. CDR3 protein: CASSLGQILNEKLFF. The CDR3 region has the DNA TGCGCCAGCAGCTTGGGACAGATTCTTAATGAAAAACTGTTTTTT. Full variable domain (rest looked up from reference TRBV5-1 and TRBJ1-4): KAGVTQTPRYLIKTRGQQVTLSCSPISGHRSVSWYQQTPGQGLQFLFEYFSETQRNKGNFPGRFSGRQFSNSRSEMNVSTLELGDSALYLCASSLGQILNEKLFFGSGTQLSVL.